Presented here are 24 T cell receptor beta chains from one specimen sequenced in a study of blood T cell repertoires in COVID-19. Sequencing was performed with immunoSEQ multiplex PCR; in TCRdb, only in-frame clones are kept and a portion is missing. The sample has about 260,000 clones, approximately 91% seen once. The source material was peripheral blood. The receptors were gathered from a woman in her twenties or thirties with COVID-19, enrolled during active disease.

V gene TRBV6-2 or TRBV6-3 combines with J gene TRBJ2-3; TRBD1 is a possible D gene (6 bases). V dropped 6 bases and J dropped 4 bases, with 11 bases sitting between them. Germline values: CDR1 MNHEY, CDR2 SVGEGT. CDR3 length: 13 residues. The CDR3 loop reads CASSRDTADTQYF. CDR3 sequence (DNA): TGTGCCAGCAGCCGGGACACGGCAGATACGCAGTATTTT.

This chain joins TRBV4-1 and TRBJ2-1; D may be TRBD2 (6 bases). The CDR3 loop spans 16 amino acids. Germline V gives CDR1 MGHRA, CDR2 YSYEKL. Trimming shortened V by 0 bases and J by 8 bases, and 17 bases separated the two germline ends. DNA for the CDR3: TGCGCCAGCAGCCAAGACCCGGGACTCCCCCATCATGAGCAGTTCTTC. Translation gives CASSQDPGLPHHEQFF.

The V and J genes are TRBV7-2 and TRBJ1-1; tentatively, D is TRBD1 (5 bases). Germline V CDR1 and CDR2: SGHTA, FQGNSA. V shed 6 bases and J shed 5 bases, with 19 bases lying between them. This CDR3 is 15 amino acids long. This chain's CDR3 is CASSSGVLGRTEAFF. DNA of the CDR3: TGTGCCAGCAGTTCGGGGGTCCTCGGGAGAACTGAAGCTTTCTTT.

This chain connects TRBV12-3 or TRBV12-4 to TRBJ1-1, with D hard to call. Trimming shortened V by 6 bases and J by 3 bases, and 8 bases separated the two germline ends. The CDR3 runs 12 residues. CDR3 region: CASSRRDTEAFF. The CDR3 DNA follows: TGTGCCAGCAGCCGGAGAGACACTGAAGCTTTCTTT.

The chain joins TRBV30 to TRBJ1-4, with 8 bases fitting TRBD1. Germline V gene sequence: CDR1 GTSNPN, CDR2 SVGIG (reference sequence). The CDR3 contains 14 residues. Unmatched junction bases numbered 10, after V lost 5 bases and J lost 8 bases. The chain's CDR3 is CAWRGQGAGEKLFF. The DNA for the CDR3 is TGTGCCTGGCGCGGGCAGGGGGCAGGGGAAAAACTGTTTTTT.

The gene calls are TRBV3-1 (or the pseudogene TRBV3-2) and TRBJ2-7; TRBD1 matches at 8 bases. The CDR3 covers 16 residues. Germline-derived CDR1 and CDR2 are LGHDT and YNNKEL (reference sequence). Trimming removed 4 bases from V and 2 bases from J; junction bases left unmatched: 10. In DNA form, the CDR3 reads TGTGCCAGCAGCCGAGCCACGACAGGGGACGCCTACGAGCAGTACTTC. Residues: CASSRATTGDAYEQYF.

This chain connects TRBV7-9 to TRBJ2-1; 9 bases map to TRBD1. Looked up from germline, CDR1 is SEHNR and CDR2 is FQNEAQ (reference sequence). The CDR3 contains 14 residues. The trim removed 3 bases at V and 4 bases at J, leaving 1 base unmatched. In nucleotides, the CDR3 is TGTGCCAGCAGCTTTGGGACAGGGTACAATGAGCAGTTCTTC. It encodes CASSFGTGYNEQFF.

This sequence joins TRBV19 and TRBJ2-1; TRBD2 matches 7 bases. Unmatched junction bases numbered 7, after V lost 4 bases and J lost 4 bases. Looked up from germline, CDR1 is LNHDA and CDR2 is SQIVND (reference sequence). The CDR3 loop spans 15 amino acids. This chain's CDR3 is CASSTWEGPYNEQFF. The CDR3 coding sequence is TGTGCCAGTAGTACGTGGGAGGGACCTTACAATGAGCAGTTCTTC.

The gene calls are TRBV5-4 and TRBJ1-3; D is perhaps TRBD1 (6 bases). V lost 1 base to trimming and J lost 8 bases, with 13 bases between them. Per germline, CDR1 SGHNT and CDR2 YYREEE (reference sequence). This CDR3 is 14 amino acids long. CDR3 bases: TGTGCCAGCAGCTTGATGGGGGCGCAGGACACCATATATTTT. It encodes CASSLMGAQDTIYF.

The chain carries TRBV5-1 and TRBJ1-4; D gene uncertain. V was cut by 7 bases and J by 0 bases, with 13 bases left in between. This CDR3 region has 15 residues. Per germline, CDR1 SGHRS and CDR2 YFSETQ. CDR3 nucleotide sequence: TGCGCCAGCGCCAAAACTAGGGCAACTAATGAAAAACTGTTTTTT. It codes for CASAKTRATNEKLFF.

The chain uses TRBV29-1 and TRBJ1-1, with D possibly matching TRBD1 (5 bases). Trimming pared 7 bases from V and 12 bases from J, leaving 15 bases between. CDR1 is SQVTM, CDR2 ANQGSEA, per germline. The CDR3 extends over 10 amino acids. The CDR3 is CSAHAGPPFF. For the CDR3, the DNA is TGCAGCGCCCACGCGGGGCCCCCTTTCTTT.

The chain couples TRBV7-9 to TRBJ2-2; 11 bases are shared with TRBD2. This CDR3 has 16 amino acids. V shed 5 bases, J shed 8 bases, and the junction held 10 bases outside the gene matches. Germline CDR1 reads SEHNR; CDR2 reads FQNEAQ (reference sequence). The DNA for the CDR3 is TGTGCCAGCAGCCAAGGTCCCCTAGCGGGAGGTGGGGAGCTGTTTTTT. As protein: CASSQGPLAGGGELFF.

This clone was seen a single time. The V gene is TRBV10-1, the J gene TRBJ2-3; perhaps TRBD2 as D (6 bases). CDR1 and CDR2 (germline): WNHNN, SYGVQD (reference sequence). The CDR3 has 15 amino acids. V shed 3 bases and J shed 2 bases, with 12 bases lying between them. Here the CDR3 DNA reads TGCGCCAGCAGTGATCCAGCGGGCTCCACAGATACGCAGTATTTT. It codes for CASSDPAGSTDTQYF.

Written as DNA, the CDR3 is TGTGCCAGCAGTGAAACTACCGTCATTCAGTACTTC. Translated: CASSETTVIQYF. The chain joins TRBV2 to TRBJ2-4; D call uncertain. Trimming took 2 bases from V and 9 from J, leaving 8 bases between them. Germline V CDR1 and CDR2: SNHLY, FYNNEI. The CDR3 extends over 12 amino acids.

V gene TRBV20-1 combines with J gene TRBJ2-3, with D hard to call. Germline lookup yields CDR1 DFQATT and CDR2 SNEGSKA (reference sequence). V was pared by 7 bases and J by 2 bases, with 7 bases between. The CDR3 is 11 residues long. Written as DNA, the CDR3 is TGCAGTGGAGGAGCCACAGATACGCAGTATTTT. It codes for CSGGATDTQYF.

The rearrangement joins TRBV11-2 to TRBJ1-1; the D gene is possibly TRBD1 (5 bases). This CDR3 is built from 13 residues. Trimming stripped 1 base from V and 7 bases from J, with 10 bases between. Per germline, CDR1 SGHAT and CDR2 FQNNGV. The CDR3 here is CASSLGLGVEAFF. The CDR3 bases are TGTGCCAGCAGCTTAGGGTTAGGGGTTGAAGCTTTCTTT.

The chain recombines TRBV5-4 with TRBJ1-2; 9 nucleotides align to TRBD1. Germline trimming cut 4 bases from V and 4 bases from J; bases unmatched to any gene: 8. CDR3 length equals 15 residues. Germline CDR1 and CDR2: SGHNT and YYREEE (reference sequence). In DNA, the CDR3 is TGTGCCAGCAGCACCCCAACGACAGGGGGCTATGGCTACACCTTC. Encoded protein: CASSTPTTGGYGYTF.

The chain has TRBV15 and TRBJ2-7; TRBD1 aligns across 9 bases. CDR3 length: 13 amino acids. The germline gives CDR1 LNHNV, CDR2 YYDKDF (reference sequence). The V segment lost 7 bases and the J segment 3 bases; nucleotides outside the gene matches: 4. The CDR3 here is CATNPTGGYEQYF. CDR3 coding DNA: TGTGCCACCAACCCGACAGGGGGCTACGAGCAGTACTTC.

The CDR3 spells CASSISGETQYF. The CDR3 DNA reads as TGTGCCAGTAGTATTTCAGGAGAGACCCAGTACTTC. The chain joins TRBV19 to TRBJ2-5; D gene uncertain. V was shortened by 3 bases and J by 4 bases, with 6 bases between the two germline ends. The CDR3 is made up of 12 amino acids. Germline V lookup: CDR1 LNHDA, CDR2 SQIVND (reference sequence).

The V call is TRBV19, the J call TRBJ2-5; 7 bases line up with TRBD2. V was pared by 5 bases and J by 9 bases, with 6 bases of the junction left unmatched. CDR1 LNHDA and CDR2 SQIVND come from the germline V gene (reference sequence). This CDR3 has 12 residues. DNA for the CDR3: TGTGCCAGTAGTGGGGGGGGTAACTCCCAGTACTTC. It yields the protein CASSGGGNSQYF.

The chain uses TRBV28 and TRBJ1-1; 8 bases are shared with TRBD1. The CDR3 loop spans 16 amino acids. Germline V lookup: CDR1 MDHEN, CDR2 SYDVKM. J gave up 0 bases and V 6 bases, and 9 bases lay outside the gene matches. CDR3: CASRARDRRVNTEAFF. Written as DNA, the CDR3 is TGTGCCAGCAGAGCCCGGGACAGGCGGGTGAACACTGAAGCTTTCTTT.

Here the CDR3 reads CASSQPTGLGGYTF. CDR3 DNA: TGCGCCAGCAGCCAACCGACAGGGTTGGGAGGCTACACCTTC. The J gene is TRBJ1-2, the V gene TRBV4-3, with TRBD1 matching over 7 bases. V shed 2 bases and J 8 bases; nucleotides not matched to a gene: 8. The CDR3 consists of 14 residues. Germline V lookup: CDR1 LGHNA, CDR2 YSLEER.

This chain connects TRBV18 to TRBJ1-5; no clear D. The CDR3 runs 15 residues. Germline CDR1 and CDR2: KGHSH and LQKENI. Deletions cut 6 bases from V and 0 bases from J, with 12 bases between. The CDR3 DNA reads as TGTGCCAGCTCCCAGGCAGCAGATAGCAATCAGCCCCAGCATTTT. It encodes CASSQAADSNQPQHF.

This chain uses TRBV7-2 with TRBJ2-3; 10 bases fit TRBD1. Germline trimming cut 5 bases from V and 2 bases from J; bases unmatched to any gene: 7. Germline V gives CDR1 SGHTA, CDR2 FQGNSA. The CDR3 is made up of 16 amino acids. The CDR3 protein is CASSPRQGAHTDTQYF. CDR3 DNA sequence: TGTGCCAGCAGCCCTCGACAGGGGGCGCACACAGATACGCAGTATTTT.